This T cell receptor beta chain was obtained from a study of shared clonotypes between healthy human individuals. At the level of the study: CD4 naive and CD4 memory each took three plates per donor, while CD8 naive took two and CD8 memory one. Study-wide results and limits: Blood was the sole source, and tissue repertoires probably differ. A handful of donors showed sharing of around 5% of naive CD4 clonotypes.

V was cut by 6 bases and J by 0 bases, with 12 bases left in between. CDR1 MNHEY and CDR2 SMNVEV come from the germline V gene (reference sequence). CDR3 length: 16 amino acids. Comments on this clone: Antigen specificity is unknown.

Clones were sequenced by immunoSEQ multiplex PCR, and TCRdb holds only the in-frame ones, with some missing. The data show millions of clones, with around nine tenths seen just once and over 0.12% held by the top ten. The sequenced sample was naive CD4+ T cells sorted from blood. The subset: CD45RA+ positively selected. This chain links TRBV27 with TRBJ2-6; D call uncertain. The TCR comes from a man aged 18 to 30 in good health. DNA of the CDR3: TGTGCCAGCAGCCCCCGGCCGAACTCTGGGGCCAACGTCCTGACTTTC. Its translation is CASSPRPNSGANVLTF.